These 31 T cell receptor beta chains were sequenced from one sample in a study of cytomegalovirus exposure and HLA in healthy donors. The PCR had 60 Vbeta and 13 Jbeta primers. Sequenced by immunoSEQ multiplex PCR; TCRdb stores in-frame clones only, minus some. The sample holds about 160,000 clones, around 80% seen once. Sequencing was carried out using PBMCs. The receptors were gathered from a male donor in good health and CMV-seropositive.

The chain links TRBV28 to TRBJ2-2, with TRBD1 as a possible D gene (5 bases). The CDR3 runs 16 residues. V was cut by 6 bases and J by 2 bases, with 16 bases left in between. CDR1 is MDHEN, CDR2 SYDVKM, per germline. CDR3: CASSPAPTDNTGELFF. CDR3 in DNA: TGTGCCAGCAGCCCTGCCCCGACAGACAACACCGGGGAGCTGTTTTTT.

This chain joins TRBV11-2 and TRBJ2-7; no reliable D call. The CDR3 has 15 residues. V dropped 5 bases and J dropped 6 bases, with 20 bases sitting between them. Looked up from germline, CDR1 is SGHAT and CDR2 is FQNNGV. The CDR3 here is CASSPPGRIGLEQYF. The CDR3 region has the DNA TGTGCCAGCAGCCCCCCCGGCAGGATAGGTCTCGAGCAGTACTTC.

V is TRBV7-8 and J is TRBJ1-5; possible D gene TRBD1, 6 bases. This CDR3 has 16 amino acids. Germline V gene data show CDR1 as SGHVS and CDR2 as FQNEAQ. V was trimmed by 1 base and J by 0 bases, leaving 10 bases between them. CDR3 sequence: CASSLGAGDSNQPQHF. CDR3 DNA sequence: TGTGCCAGCAGCTTAGGGGCAGGGGATAGCAATCAGCCCCAGCATTTT.

V and J are TRBV27 and TRBJ1-2, with 7 bases lining up with TRBD1. V shed 4 bases and J 3 bases; nucleotides not matched to a gene: 2. The CDR3 is made up of 13 amino acids. Germline values: CDR1 MNHEY, CDR2 SMNVEV (reference sequence). This chain's CDR3 is CASSSRGDYGYTF. The CDR3 nucleotides read TGTGCCAGCAGTTCCAGGGGGGACTATGGCTACACCTTC.

This clone was seen only once. V and J are TRBV9 and TRBJ1-2, with a possible D match to TRBD1 (6 bases). The CDR3 is 15 residues long. Germline lookup yields CDR1 SGDLS and CDR2 YYNGEE. The V end was cut by 4 bases, the J end by 3 bases, with 16 bases between. CDR3 protein: CASSRDTLRDYGYTF. The CDR3 DNA is TGTGCCAGCAGCCGGGACACCCTCAGGGACTATGGCTACACCTTC.

J is TRBJ1-5 and V is TRBV19; D might be TRBD1 (6 bases). Trimming cost V 10 bases and J 9 bases, with 19 bases left between them. This CDR3 spans 13 amino acids. Germline CDR1 is LNHDA and CDR2 is SQIVND (reference sequence). The CDR3 coding sequence is TGTGCCACCGTTGACAGGAGCGGGGGGCCCCAGCATTTT. Translation: CATVDRSGGPQHF.

This clone has only one observation. Here the CDR3 reads CASSLMGGGLGNEKLFF. DNA for the CDR3: TGTGCCAGCAGCTTAATGGGCGGGGGCTTGGGTAATGAAAAACTGTTTTTT. The rearrangement joins TRBV7-2 to TRBJ1-4; D possibly corresponds to TRBD1 (6 bases). The CDR3 has 17 amino acids. Trimming left V 2 bases short and J 4 bases short, with 17 bases between. Per germline, CDR1 SGHTA and CDR2 FQGNSA. The full variable domain, its missing parts supplied by reference TRBV7-2 and TRBJ1-4, is GAGVSQSPSNKVTEKGKDVELRCDPISGHTALYWYRQSLGQGLEFLIYFQGNSAPDKSGLPSDRFSAERTGGSVSTLTIQRTQQEDSAVYLCASSLMGGGLGNEKLFFGSGTQLSVL.

The J gene is TRBJ1-5, the V gene TRBV29-1; D is undetermined. V was trimmed by 7 bases and J by 4 bases, leaving 11 bases between them. Germline CDR1 SQVTM, CDR2 ANQGSEA. The CDR3 covers 12 residues. The CDR3 reads CSATDPNQPQHF. DNA of the CDR3: TGCAGCGCAACAGACCCGAATCAGCCCCAGCATTTT.

This clone was picked up one time. The rearrangement joins TRBV29-1 to TRBJ2-7; weak D call: TRBD1 (6 bases). V gave up 2 bases and J gave up 6 bases, with 20 bases separating them. The germline V gene has CDR1 SQVTM and CDR2 ANQGSEA. The CDR3 is 15 residues long. This chain's CDR3 is CSVEMIRDKLAEQYF. The CDR3 DNA is TGCAGCGTTGAAATGATACGGGACAAACTCGCCGAGCAGTACTTC.

This clone was counted a single time. One junction end disagrees with the germline gene, perhaps due to a read error. This chain joins TRBV7-9 and TRBJ2-1; possibly TRBD2 for D (7 bases). The CDR3 contains 17 residues. Germline lookup yields CDR1 SEHNR and CDR2 FQNEAQ (reference sequence). The CDR3: CSSRPSGIRDTYNEQFF. CDR3 in DNA: TGTTCCAGCAGACCAAGCGGGATCAGGGACACCTACAATGAGCAGTTCTTC.

V and J are TRBV19 and TRBJ2-7; 13 bases fit TRBD2. V shed 6 bases, J shed 2 bases, and the junction held 4 bases outside the gene matches. Germline V gene sequence: CDR1 LNHDA, CDR2 SQIVND (reference sequence). This CDR3 has 15 residues. This CDR3 is CASRGGTSGTYEQYF. The CDR3 region has the DNA TGTGCCAGTAGGGGGGGGACTAGCGGGACCTACGAGCAGTACTTC.

The chain links TRBV9 to TRBJ2-2, with TRBD1 identical over 7 bases. The CDR3 consists of 16 residues. V shed 1 base and J 1 base; nucleotides not matched to a gene: 4. CDR1 is SGDLS and CDR2 is YYNGEE in the germline V gene. CDR3 bases: TGTGCCAGCAGCGTATCCCACAGGGGGAACACCGGGGAGCTGTTTTTT. Protein sequence: CASSVSHRGNTGELFF.

The chain carries TRBV27 and TRBJ2-7, with 8 bases fitting TRBD1. With 6 bases clipped from V and 0 bases from J, the junction kept 7 bases outside the gene matches. The CDR3 spans 15 residues. CDR1 and CDR2 (germline): MNHEY, SMNVEV (reference sequence). The CDR3 loop is CASSPGGGRSYEQYF. In DNA, the CDR3 is TGTGCCAGCAGCCCAGGGGGCGGCCGCTCCTACGAGCAGTACTTC.

This clone was detected once. The chain links TRBV27 to TRBJ1-6; D unresolved. Between the trimmed V and J ends, which lost 10 bases and 8 bases, there was a span of 12 bases. The CDR3 has 12 amino acids. CDR1 is MNHEY and CDR2 is SMNVEV in the germline V gene (reference sequence). Here the CDR3 reads CAKRGMDSPLHF. In nucleotides, the CDR3 is TGTGCCAAGCGAGGGATGGATTCACCCCTCCACTTT.

The chain employs TRBV19 and TRBJ2-4; 11 bases line up with TRBD2. Germline V gene lookup returns CDR1 LNHDA and CDR2 SQIVND (reference sequence). V trimming: 4 bases; J trimming: 0 bases; junction bases outside the gene matches: 8. The CDR3 contains 18 residues. CDR3 in amino acids: CASSKPGLAVLAKNIQYF. The CDR3 nucleotides read TGTGCCAGTAGTAAGCCGGGACTAGCGGTACTAGCCAAAAACATTCAGTACTTC.

This clone is deemed medium-sized. The chain employs TRBV29-1 and TRBJ2-7; 11 positions agree with TRBD2. V was pared by 6 bases and J by 2 bases, with 3 bases of the junction left unmatched. This CDR3 comprises 13 residues. Germline CDR1 SQVTM, CDR2 ANQGSEA. The CDR3 spells CSVGLAEPYEQYF. The CDR3 DNA sequence: TGCAGCGTGGGACTAGCGGAGCCCTACGAGCAGTACTTC.

The gene calls are TRBV4-1 and TRBJ2-5, with 9 bases matching TRBD2. V gave up 0 bases and J gave up 2 bases; unmatched junction bases: 4. There are 16 residues in the CDR3. CDR1 is MGHRA, CDR2 YSYEKL, per germline. The CDR3 DNA sequence: TGCGCCAGCAGCCAAGAAATGCTAGCGGGGCAAGAGACCCAGTACTTC. Residues: CASSQEMLAGQETQYF.

This chain uses TRBV19 with TRBJ2-7, with 9 positions matching TRBD2. The CDR3 length is 14 residues. Germline V lookup: CDR1 LNHDA, CDR2 SQIVND (reference sequence). J lost 7 bases, V lost 6 bases, and 10 bases had no gene match. The chain's CDR3 is CASSPQREAREQYF. The CDR3 bases are TGTGCCAGTAGCCCACAGCGGGAGGCCCGGGAGCAGTACTTC.

The V and J genes are TRBV7-9 and TRBJ2-1; D uncertain. V was pared by 5 bases and J by 7 bases, with 21 bases between. The germline CDR1 and CDR2 sequences are SEHNR and FQNEAQ (reference sequence). CDR3 length equals 16 residues. The CDR3 loop reads CASSRTPALTENEQFF. The CDR3 coding sequence is TGTGCCAGCAGCCGTACACCGGCACTAACCGAAAATGAGCAGTTCTTC. Complete variable domain (other parts from reference TRBV7-9 and TRBJ2-1): DTGVSQNPRHKITKRGQNVTFRCDPISEHNRLYWYRQTLGQGPEFLTYFQNEAQLEKSRLLSDRFSAERPKGSFSTLEIQRTEQGDSAMYLCASSRTPALTENEQFFGPGTRLTVL.

The CDR3 DNA is TGCAGCGCTACGACTGGCCTTGGTATTAACGAGCAGTTCTTC. As protein: CSATTGLGINEQFF. This chain connects TRBV29-1 to TRBJ2-1; D not resolved. CDR1 SQVTM and CDR2 ANQGSEA come from the germline V gene. The V end was cut by 7 bases, the J end by 10 bases, with 23 bases between. The CDR3 extends over 14 amino acids.

The chain employs TRBV7-9 and TRBJ1-2; 7 bases line up with TRBD1. The CDR3 runs to 12 residues. Germline V gives CDR1 SEHNR, CDR2 FQNEAQ (reference sequence). After removal of 6 bases from V and 14 bases from J, the junction contained 12 bases not matched to a gene. The CDR3 is CASRTGTAPVTF. CDR3 coding DNA: TGTGCCAGCAGGACAGGGACAGCCCCGGTGACCTTC.

The rearrangement links TRBV7-2 to TRBJ2-7; TRBD2 matches 11 bases. Trimming removed 8 bases from V and 1 base from J; junction bases left unmatched: 7. The CDR3 loop spans 15 amino acids. CDR1 and CDR2 (germline): SGHTA, FQGNSA. Here the CDR3 reads CASCPRLAGSYEQYF. In DNA, the CDR3 is TGTGCCAGCTGCCCGAGACTAGCGGGGTCCTACGAGCAGTACTTC.

The J gene is TRBJ2-1, the V gene TRBV6-4; 10 bases line up with TRBD2. Trimming cost V 4 bases and J 9 bases; bases outside gene matches: 9. CDR3 length: 15 amino acids. Germline assignment: CDR1 MRHNA and CDR2 SNTAGT. In DNA, the CDR3 is TGTGCCAGCAGTGTCCACGGGACTAGCGAAGGTGAGCAGTTCTTC. Protein sequence: CASSVHGTSEGEQFF.

This clone was recorded only once. The CDR3 loop is CASSLRVGGTYEQYF. CDR3 nucleotide sequence: TGCGCCAGCAGCCTTCGTGTGGGCGGGACCTACGAGCAGTACTTC. This sequence joins TRBV5-1 and TRBJ2-5; TRBD2 might be the D (6 bases). The DNA end favors TRBJ2-7, so the J call may be wrong. The V gene's germline CDR1 is SGHRS and CDR2 YFSETQ. The CDR3 is 15 residues long.

This clone has only one observation. V and J are TRBV6-5 and TRBJ1-5, with 7 bases fitting TRBD1. Trimming removed 5 bases from V and 3 bases from J; junction bases left unmatched: 7. In germline, CDR1 is MNHEY, CDR2 SVGAGI. This CDR3 contains 15 residues. CDR3 bases: TGTGCCAGCAGTCCCCAACAGGGGTCCAATCAGCCCCAGCATTTT. Translated: CASSPQQGSNQPQHF.

The gene calls are TRBV9 and TRBJ2-1; 10 bases match TRBD2. V dropped 0 bases and J dropped 2; count of bases not matched to a gene: 14. The CDR3 runs to 20 residues. Germline CDR1 SGDLS, CDR2 YYNGEE. CDR3 residues: CASSVAWGSGSGRAYNEQFF. The CDR3 coding sequence is TGTGCCAGCAGCGTAGCTTGGGGTTCTGGAAGCGGGAGGGCCTACAATGAGCAGTTCTTC.

The gene calls are TRBV5-4 and TRBJ2-1; 9 bases match TRBD2. Trimming at V came to 2 bases and at J to 6 bases, leaving 3 bases not matched to a gene. The CDR3 spans 14 residues. Germline loops: CDR1 SGHNT, CDR2 YYREEE (reference sequence). This CDR3 reads CASSFPSGVNEQFF. The CDR3 DNA sequence: TGTGCCAGCAGCTTTCCTAGCGGGGTCAATGAGCAGTTCTTC.

The chain employs TRBV18 and TRBJ2-1; TRBD2 might be the D (7 bases). From germline, CDR1 is KGHSH and CDR2 LQKENI. V lost 3 bases, J lost 15 bases, and 18 bases lay in between. The CDR3 extends over 13 amino acids. CDR3 DNA: TGTGCCAGCTCACCCCAGGACAGCGGGGATCCGTTCTTC. This encodes CASSPQDSGDPFF.

This chain connects TRBV27 to TRBJ2-3; 9 bases map to TRBD2. After removal of 4 bases from V and 3 bases from J, the junction contained 11 bases not matched to a gene. The CDR3 extends over 17 amino acids. Germline loops: CDR1 MNHEY, CDR2 SMNVEV (reference sequence). CDR3 in DNA: TGTGCCAGCAGTTATGATAGCGGGAGTGGGGAAACAGATACGCAGTATTTT. Encoded protein: CASSYDSGSGETDTQYF.

V is TRBV7-8 and J is TRBJ1-1; 9 bases are shared with TRBD1. Losses at the gene ends were 0 bases for V and 3 bases for J; bases not matched to a gene: 5. The CDR3 totals 16 residues. Germline-derived CDR1 and CDR2 are SGHVS and FQNEAQ. CDR3 DNA: TGTGCCAGCAGCTTAGCTAGGACAGGGGAGGACACTGAAGCTTTCTTT. Translating gives CASSLARTGEDTEAFF.

The chain combines TRBV6-1 with TRBJ2-5; weak D call: TRBD1 (5 bases). The CDR3 length is 12 residues. With 6 bases removed from V and 4 bases from J, the gap between germline ends came to 9 bases. Germline CDR1 reads MNHNS; CDR2 reads SASEGT. The CDR3 DNA sequence: TGTGCCAGCAGACAGGACCCAGAGACCCAGTACTTC. Amino acids: CASRQDPETQYF.